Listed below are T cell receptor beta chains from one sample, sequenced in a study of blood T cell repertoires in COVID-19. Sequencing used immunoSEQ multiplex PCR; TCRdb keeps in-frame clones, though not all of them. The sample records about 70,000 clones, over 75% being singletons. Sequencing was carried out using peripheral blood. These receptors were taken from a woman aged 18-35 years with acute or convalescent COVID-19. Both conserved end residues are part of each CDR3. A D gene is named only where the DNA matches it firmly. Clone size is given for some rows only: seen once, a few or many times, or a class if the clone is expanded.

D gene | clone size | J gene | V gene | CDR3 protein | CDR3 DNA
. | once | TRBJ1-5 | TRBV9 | CASSAGNQPQHF | TGTGCCAGCAGCGCGGGGAATCAGCCCCAGCATTTT
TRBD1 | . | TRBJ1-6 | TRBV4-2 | CASSQDSGTGIPLHF | TGTGCCAGCAGCCAAGATTCCGGGACAGGGATCCCCCTCCACTTT
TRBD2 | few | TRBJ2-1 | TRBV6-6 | CASSQGTSGPEQFF | TGTGCCAGCAGTCAAGGGACTAGCGGCCCTGAGCAGTTCTTC
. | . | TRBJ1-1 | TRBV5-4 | CASSPDTGMNTEAFF | TGTGCCAGCAGCCCAGACACAGGAATGAACACTGAAGCTTTCTTT
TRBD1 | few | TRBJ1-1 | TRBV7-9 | CASSLKGQGPQNTEAFF | TGTGCCAGCAGCTTAAAGGGACAGGGGCCGCAAAACACTGAAGCTTTCTTT
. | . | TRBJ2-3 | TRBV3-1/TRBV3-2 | CASSQDWAKDTQYF | TGTGCCAGCAGCCAAGATTGGGCTAAAGATACGCAGTATTTT
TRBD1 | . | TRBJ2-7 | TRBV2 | CASMRTGGSYEQYF | TGTGCCAGCATGAGGACAGGGGGCTCCTACGAGCAGTACTTC
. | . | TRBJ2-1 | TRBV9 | CASSVVGGAVDEQFF | TGTGCCAGCAGCGTAGTTGGGGGCGCGGTCGATGAGCAGTTCTTC
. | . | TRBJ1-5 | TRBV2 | CASSEYRRLNQPQHF | TGTGCCAGCAGTGAATATCGGAGACTAAATCAGCCCCAGCATTTT
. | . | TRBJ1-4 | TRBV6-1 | CASSANDVRVFEKLFF | TGTGCCAGCAGTGCTAATGACGTCAGGGTTTTTGAAAAACTGTTTTTT
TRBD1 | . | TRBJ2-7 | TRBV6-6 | CASSLSGQPYEQYF | TGTGCCAGCAGCCTGTCGGGACAGCCCTACGAGCAGTACTTC
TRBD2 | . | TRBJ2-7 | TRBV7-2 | CASSLKLGEGYEQYF | TGTGCCAGCAGCTTAAAACTGGGGGAGGGCTACGAGCAGTACTTC
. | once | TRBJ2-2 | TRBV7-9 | CASSQERGELFF | TGTGCCAGCAGCCAGGAACGCGGGGAGCTGTTTTTT
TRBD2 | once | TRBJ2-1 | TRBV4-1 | CASSQSPRTSEYHSYNEQFF | TGCGCCAGCAGCCAATCCCCCCGGACTAGCGAATATCACTCCTACAATGAGCAGTTCTTC
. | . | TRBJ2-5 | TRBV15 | CATSRGPGVARETQYF | TGTGCCACCAGCAGAGGGCCAGGGGTGGCGCGAGAGACCCAGTACTTC
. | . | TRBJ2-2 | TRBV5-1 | CASSTVPSFNTGELFF | TGCGCCAGCAGCACGGTCCCCTCCTTTAACACCGGGGAGCTGTTTTTT
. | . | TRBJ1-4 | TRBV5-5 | CASSPDPGLNEKLFF | TGTGCCAGCAGCCCTGACCCGGGACTAAATGAAAAACTGTTTTTT
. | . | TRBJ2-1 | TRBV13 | CASSSSPLRGDSYNEQFF | TGTGCCAGCAGCTCTAGCCCCCTGCGCGGGGATTCCTACAATGAGCAGTTCTTC
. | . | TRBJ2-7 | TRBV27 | CASSALDRSSYEQYF | TGTGCCAGCAGTGCACTAGACAGGAGCTCCTACGAGCAGTACTTC
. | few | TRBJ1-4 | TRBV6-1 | CASSEAMLRSNEKLFF | TGTGCCAGCAGTGAAGCGATGCTCAGGTCTAATGAAAAACTGTTTTTT
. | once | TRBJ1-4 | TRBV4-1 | CASSQAAGVGEKLFF | TGCGCCAGCAGCCAAGCGGCAGGGGTAGGTGAAAAACTGTTTTTT
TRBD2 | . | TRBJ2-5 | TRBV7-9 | CASRAGGAQETQYF | TGTGCCAGCCGCGCGGGGGGGGCCCAAGAGACCCAGTACTTC
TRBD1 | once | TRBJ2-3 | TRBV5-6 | CASSYQTGWADTQYF | TGTGCCAGCAGCTACCAGACAGGGTGGGCAGATACGCAGTATTTT
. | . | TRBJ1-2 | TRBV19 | CASSEFGEVDGYTF | TGTGCCAGTAGTGAATTCGGGGAGGTCGATGGCTACACCTTC
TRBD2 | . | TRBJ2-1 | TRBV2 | CASRGLAGGLNEQFF | TGTGCCAGCAGGGGACTAGCGGGGGGTCTCAATGAGCAGTTCTTC
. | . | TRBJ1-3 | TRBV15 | CATSRSGRSGNTIYF | TGTGCCACCAGCAGATCTGGGAGATCTGGAAACACCATATATTTT
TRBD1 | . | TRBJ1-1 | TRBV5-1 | CASRDPGQANTEAFF | TGCGCCAGCAGGGACCCGGGACAGGCGAACACTGAAGCTTTCTTT
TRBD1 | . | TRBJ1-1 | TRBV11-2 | CASSLDRDTEAFF | TGTGCCAGCAGCTTGGACAGGGACACTGAAGCTTTCTTT
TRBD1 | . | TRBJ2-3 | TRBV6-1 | CASSEVGTGPADTQYF | TGTGCCAGCAGTGAAGTTGGGACAGGGCCAGCAGATACGCAGTATTTT
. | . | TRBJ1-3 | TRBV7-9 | CASSPGTSSGNTIYF | TGTGCCAGCAGCCCCGGGACAAGCTCTGGAAACACCATATATTTT
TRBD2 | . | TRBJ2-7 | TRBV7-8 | CASSLYGGDEQYF | TGTGCCAGCAGCTTATACGGGGGGGACGAGCAGTACTTC
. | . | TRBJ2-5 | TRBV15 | CATSRDSGGGETQYF | TGTGCCACCAGCAGAGATTCGGGGGGCGGGGAGACCCAGTACTTC
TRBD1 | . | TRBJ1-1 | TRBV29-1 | CSVPRAGGNGYPEAFF | TGCAGCGTCCCCCGGGCAGGGGGCAATGGGTACCCTGAAGCTTTCTTT
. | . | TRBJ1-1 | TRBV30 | CAWSVGGTGTEAFF | TGTGCCTGGAGTGTAGGCGGGACGGGCACTGAAGCTTTCTTT
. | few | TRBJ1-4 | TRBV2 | CASSESPASEGSLANEKLFF | TGTGCCAGCAGTGAATCTCCCGCTTCCGAGGGTTCGTTAGCTAATGAAAAACTGTTTTTT
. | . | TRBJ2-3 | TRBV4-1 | CASSQVLTSTDTQYF | TGCGCCAGCAGCCAAGTACTAACCAGCACAGATACGCAGTATTTT
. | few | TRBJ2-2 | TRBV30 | CAWSVGTGVSGELFF | TGTGCCTGGAGTGTAGGGACGGGGGTGTCCGGGGAGCTGTTTTTT
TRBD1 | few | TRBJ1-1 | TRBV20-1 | CSASEWGQSEAFF | TGCAGTGCTAGTGAATGGGGACAGAGTGAAGCTTTCTTT
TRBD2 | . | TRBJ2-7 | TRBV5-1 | CASSLRAAGAVYEQYF | TGCGCCAGCAGCTTGAGGGCGGCGGGAGCTGTTTACGAGCAGTACTTC
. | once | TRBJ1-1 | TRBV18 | CASSPGDWGRSAFF | TGTGCCAGCTCACCAGGGGACTGGGGGAGGAGTGCTTTCTTT
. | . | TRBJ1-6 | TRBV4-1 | CASHIGPGAYSNSPLHF | TGCGCCAGCCACATTGGGCCAGGGGCGTATTCTAATTCACCCCTCCACTTT
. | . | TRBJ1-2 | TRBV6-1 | CASSEAQGVGGYTF | TGTGCCAGCAGTGAAGCGCAAGGGGTCGGCGGCTACACCTTC
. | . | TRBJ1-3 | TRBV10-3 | CATGQPSSGNTIYF | TGTGCCACCGGACAGCCAAGCTCTGGAAACACCATATATTTT
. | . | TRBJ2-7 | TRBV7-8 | CASSLGLDYEQYF | TGTGCCAGCAGCTTAGGGTTAGACTACGAGCAGTACTTC
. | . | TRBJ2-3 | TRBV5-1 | CASSLGGLSTDTQYF | TGCGCCAGCAGCTTGGGGGGACTGAGCACAGATACGCAGTATTTT
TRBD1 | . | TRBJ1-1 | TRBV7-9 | CASSLTTPGGQAFF | TGTGCCAGCAGCCTGACCACCCCAGGGGGGCAGGCTTTCTTT
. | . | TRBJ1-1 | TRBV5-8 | CASSLLDRPTEAFF | TGTGCCAGCAGCTTGCTGGACAGACCCACTGAAGCTTTCTTT
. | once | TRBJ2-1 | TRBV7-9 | CASSSSEPYNEQFF | TGTGCCAGCAGCTCTAGCGAGCCCTACAATGAGCAGTTCTTC
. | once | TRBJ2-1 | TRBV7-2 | CASSLLRLQSYNEQFF | TGTGCCAGCAGCTTATTGCGACTACAATCCTACAATGAGCAGTTCTTC
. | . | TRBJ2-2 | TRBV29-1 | CSVEVGGTGELFF | TGCAGCGTTGAGGTCGGAGGTACCGGGGAGCTGTTTTTT
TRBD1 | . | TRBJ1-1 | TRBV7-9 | CASSLQGAVTEAFF | TGTGCCAGCAGCTTACAGGGGGCTGTCACTGAAGCTTTCTTT